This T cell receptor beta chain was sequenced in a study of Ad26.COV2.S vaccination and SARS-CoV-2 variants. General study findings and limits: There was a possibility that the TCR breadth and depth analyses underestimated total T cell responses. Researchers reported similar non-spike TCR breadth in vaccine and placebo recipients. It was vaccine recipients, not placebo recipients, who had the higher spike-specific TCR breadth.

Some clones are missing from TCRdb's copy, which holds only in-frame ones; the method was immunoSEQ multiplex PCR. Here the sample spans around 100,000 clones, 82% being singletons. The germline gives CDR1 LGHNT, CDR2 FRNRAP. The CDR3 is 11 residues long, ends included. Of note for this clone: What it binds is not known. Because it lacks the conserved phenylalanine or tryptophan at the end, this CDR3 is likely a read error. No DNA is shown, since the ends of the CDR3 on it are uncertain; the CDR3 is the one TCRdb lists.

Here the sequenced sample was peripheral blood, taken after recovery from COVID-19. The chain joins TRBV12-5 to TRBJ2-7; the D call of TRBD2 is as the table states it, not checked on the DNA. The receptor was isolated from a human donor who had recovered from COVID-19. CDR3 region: CASGLAPLVFL.